The clone carrying this T cell receptor (beta chain) was seen only once. Its ends do not fully match the called genes, so a read error is possible. The sample belongs to a study of blood T cell repertoires in COVID-19. About the study: Whether acute or convalescent, the COVID-19 samples came from the United States, Italy and Spain. From T cells, B-cell-depleted T cells, or PBMCs came the material, which was cDNA or gDNA.

As handled by the study authors: Reference gene primer amplification in the assay estimated nucleated cell counts. The repertoire was sequenced with immunoSEQ multiplex PCR; TCRdb's copy has only in-frame clones and lacks some. V and J calls plus clone size are reproduced from that table; the DNA served to infer D and trimming. This sample has 360,000 or so clones, with over 80% found just once. For recovered donors of Cohort 3, there were two negative PCRs, clearance, or symptom resolution. The receptor was isolated from a woman between 50 and 59 years old who had recovered from COVID-19. The specimen was PBMCs or T cells enriched from blood (not recorded which).

CDR3 region: CASSPGTGNVKLFF. Here the CDR3 DNA reads TGTGCCAGCAGTCCGGGGACAGGGAATGTAAAACTGTTTTTT. The chain links TRBV6-5 to TRBJ1-4, with 9 bases lining up with TRBD1. Germline assignment: CDR1 MNHEY and CDR2 SVGAGI. The CDR3 is 14 amino acids.